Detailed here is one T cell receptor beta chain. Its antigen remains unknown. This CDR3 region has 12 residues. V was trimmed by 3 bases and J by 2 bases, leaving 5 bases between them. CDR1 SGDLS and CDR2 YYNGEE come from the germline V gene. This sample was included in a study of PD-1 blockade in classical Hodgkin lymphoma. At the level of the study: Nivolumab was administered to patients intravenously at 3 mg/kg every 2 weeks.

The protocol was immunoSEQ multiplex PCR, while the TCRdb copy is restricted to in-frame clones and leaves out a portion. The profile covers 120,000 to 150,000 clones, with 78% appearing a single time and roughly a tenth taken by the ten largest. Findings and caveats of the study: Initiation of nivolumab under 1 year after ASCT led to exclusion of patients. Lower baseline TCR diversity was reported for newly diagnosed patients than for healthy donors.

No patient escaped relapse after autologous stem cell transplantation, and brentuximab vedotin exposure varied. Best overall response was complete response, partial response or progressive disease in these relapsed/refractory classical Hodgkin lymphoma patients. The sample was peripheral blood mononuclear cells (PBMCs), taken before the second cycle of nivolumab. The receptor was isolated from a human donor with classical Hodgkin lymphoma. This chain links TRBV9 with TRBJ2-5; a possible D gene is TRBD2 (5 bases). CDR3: CASSGLQETQYF. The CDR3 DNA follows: TGTGCCAGCAGCGGACTACAAGAGACCCAGTACTTC. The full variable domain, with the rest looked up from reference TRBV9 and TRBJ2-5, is DSGVTQTPKHLITATGQRVTLRCSPRSGDLSVYWYQQSLDQGLQFLIQYYNGEERAKGNILERFSAQQFPDLHSELNLSSLELGDSALYFCASSGLQETQYFGPGTRLLVL.